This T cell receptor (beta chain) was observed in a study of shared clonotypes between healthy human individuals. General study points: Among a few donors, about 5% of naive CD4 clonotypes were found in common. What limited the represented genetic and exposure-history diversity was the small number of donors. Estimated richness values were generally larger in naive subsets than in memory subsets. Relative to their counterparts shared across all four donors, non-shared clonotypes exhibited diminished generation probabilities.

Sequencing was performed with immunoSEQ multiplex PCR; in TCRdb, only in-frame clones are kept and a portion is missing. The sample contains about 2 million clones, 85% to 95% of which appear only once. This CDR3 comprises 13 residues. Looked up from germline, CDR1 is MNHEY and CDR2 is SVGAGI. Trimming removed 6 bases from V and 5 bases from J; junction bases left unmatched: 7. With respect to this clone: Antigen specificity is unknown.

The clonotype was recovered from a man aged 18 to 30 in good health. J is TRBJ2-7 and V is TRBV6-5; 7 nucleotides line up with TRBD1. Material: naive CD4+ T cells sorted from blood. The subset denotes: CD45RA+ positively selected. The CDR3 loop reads CASRTTGINEQYF. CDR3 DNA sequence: TGTGCCAGCAGGACGACAGGGATCAACGAGCAGTACTTC.